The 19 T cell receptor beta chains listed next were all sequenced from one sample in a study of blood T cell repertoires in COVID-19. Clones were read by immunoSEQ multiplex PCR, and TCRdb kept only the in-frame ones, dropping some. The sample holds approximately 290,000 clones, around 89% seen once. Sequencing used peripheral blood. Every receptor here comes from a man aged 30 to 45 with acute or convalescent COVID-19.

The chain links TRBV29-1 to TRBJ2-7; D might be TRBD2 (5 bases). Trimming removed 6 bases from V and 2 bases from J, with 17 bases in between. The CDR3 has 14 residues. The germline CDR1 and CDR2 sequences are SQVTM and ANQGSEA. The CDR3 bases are TGCAGCGTCATCGAGGCGGGTGCTACCTACGAGCAGTACTTC. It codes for CSVIEAGATYEQYF.

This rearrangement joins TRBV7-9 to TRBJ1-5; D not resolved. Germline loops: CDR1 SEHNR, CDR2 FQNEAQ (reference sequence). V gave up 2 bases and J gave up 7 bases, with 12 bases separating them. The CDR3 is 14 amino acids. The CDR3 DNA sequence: TGTGCCAGCAGCTTACAATCGACTGAGCAGCCCCAGCATTTT. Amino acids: CASSLQSTEQPQHF. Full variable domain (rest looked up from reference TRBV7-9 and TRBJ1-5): DTGVSQNPRHKITKRGQNVTFRCDPISEHNRLYWYRQTLGQGPEFLTYFQNEAQLEKSRLLSDRFSAERPKGSFSTLEIQRTEQGDSAMYLCASSLQSTEQPQHFGDGTRLSIL.

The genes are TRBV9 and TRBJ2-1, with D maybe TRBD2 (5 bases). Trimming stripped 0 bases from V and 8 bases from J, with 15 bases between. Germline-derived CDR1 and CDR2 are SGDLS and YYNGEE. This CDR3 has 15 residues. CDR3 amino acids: CASSVEASGAHEQFF. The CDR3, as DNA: TGTGCCAGCAGCGTAGAGGCCAGCGGAGCTCATGAGCAGTTCTTC.

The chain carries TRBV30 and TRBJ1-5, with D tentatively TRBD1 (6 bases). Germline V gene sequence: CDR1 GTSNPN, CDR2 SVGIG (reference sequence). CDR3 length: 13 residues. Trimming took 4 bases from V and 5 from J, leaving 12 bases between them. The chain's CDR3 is CAWNGQTDQPQHF. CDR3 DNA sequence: TGTGCCTGGAATGGACAGACGGATCAGCCCCAGCATTTT.

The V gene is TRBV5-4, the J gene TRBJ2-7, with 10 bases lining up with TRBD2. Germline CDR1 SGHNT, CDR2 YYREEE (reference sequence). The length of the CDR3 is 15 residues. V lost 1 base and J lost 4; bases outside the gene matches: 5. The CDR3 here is CASSLQASGSYEQYF. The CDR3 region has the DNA TGTGCCAGCAGCTTGCAGGCTAGCGGGAGTTACGAGCAGTACTTC.

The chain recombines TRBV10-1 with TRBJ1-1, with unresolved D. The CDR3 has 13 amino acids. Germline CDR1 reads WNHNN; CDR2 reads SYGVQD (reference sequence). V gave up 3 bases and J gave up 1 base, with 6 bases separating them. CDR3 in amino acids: CASSESRNTEAFF. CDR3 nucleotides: TGCGCCAGCAGTGAATCCAGGAACACTGAAGCTTTCTTT.

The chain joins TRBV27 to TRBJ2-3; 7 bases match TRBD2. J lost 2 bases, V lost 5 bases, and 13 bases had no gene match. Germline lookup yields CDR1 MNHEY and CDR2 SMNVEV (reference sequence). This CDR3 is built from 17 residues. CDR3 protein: CASSKDRGVGYTDTQYF. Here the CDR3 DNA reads TGTGCCAGCAGTAAAGACCGGGGGGTCGGGTACACAGATACGCAGTATTTT.

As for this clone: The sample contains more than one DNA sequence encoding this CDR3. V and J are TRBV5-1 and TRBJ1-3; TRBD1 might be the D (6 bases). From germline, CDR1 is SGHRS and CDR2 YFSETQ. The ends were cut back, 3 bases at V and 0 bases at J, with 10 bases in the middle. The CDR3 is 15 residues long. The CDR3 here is CASSSGQSSGNTIYF. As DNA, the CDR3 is TGCGCCAGCAGCTCCGGACAGAGCTCTGGAAACACCATATATTTT.

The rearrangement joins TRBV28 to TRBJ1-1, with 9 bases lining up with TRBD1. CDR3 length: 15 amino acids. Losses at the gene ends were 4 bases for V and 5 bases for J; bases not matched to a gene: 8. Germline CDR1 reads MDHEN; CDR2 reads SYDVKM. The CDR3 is CASSSWTGDSTEAFF. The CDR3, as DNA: TGTGCCAGCAGTTCTTGGACAGGGGATAGTACTGAAGCTTTCTTT.

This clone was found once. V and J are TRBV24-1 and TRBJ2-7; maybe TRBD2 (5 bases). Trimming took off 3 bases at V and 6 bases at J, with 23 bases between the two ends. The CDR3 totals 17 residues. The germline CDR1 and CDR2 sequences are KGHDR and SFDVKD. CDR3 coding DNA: TGTGCCACCAGTGATCTATCCAGCGACCGCGGAGGCCCCGAGCAGTACTTC. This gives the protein CATSDLSSDRGGPEQYF.

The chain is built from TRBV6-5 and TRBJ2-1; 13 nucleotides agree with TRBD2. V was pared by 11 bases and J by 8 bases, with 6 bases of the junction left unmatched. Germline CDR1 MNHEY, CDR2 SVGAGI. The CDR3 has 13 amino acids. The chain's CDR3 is CAAKGLAGDEQFF. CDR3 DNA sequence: TGTGCCGCAAAAGGACTAGCGGGGGATGAGCAGTTCTTC.

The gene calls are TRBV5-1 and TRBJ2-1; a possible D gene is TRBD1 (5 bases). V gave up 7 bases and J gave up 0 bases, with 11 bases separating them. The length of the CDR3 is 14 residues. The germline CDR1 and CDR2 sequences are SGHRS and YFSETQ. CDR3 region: CASSYRSSYNEQFF. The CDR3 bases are TGCGCCAGCTCGTACAGGAGCTCCTACAATGAGCAGTTCTTC.

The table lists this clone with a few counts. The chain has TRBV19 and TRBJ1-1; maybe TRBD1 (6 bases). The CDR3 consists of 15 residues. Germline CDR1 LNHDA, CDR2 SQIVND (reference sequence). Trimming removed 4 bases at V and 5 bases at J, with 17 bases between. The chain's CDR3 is CASSSSSTGTTEAFF. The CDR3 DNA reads TGTGCCAGTAGTAGTTCATCCACCGGGACAACTGAAGCTTTCTTT.

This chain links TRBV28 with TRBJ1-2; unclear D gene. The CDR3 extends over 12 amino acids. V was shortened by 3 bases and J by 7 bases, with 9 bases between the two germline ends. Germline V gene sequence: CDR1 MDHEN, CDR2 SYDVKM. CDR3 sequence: CASSFRGLGYTF. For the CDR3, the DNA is TGTGCCAGCAGTTTTCGAGGGCTTGGCTACACCTTC.

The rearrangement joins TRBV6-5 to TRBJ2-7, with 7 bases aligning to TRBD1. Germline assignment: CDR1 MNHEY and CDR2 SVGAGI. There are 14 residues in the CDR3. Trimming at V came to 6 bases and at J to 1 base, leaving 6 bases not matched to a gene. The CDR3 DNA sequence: TGTGCCAGCAGGTTGGGCAGGGGGTCCTACGAGCAGTACTTC. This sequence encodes CASRLGRGSYEQYF.

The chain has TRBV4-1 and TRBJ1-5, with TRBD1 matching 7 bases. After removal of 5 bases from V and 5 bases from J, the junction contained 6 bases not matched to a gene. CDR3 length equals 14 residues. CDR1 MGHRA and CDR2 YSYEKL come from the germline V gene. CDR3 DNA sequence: TGCGCCAGCAGCGTTGGGACAGACTATCAGCCCCAGCATTTT. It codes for CASSVGTDYQPQHF.

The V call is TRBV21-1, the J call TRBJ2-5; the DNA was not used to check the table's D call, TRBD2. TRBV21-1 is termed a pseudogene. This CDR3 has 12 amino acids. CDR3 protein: CASSKDEGTQYF. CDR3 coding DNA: TGTGCCAGCAGCAAAGATGAGGGGACCCAGTACTTC.

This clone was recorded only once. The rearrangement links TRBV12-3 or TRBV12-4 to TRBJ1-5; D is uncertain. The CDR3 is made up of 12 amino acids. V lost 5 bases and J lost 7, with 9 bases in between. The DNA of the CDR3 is TGTGCCAGCAGTCTCGACTGGCAGCCCCAGCATTTT. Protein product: CASSLDWQPQHF.

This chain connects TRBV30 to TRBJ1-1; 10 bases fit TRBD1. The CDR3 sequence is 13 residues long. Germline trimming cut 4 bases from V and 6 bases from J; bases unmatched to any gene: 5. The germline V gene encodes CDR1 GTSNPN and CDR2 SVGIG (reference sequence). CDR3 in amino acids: CAWNAGTGAEAFF. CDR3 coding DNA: TGTGCCTGGAACGCCGGGACAGGGGCTGAAGCTTTCTTT. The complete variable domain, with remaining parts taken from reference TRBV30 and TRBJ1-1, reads SQTIHQWPATLVQPVGSPLSLECTVEGTSNPNLYWYRQAAGRGLQLLFYSVGIGQISSEVPQNLSASRPQDRQFILSSKKLLLSDSGFYLCAWNAGTGAEAFFGQGTRLTVV.